The 11 T cell receptor beta chains reported below all come from one sample, sequenced in a study of PD-1 blockade in mismatch repair-deficient tumors. The time point denotes: identical approximately 11-day culture without peptide (control). These TCRs' antigens remain unknown. Clones were read by immunoSEQ multiplex PCR, and TCRdb kept only the in-frame ones, dropping some. Here the sample spans more than 13,000 clones, 70% to 90% being singletons. The sample in question was cells cultured in vitro, obtained from a patient treated with pembrolizumab. These TCRs come from an adult with mismatch repair-deficient cancer.

This clone showed up just once. The rearrangement joins TRBV4-2 to TRBJ2-2, with 8 bases fitting TRBD2. CDR3 length: 15 amino acids. After removal of 2 bases from V and 7 bases from J, the junction contained 6 bases not matched to a gene. Per the germline V gene, CDR1 is LGHNA and CDR2 is YNFKEQ. The CDR3 DNA follows: TGTGCCAGCAGCCAAAGAAATCTAGCGGGCGGGGAGCTGTTTTTT. It codes for CASSQRNLAGGELFF.

The rearrangement joins TRBV19 to TRBJ2-2; unclear D gene. V lost 7 bases and J 5 bases, leaving 11 bases between the germline ends. The CDR3 is made up of 13 amino acids. The germline gives CDR1 LNHDA, CDR2 SQIVND (reference sequence). In DNA form, the CDR3 reads TGTGCCAGTAAGGACCTCTTGACCGGGGAGCTGTTTTTT. Encoded protein: CASKDLLTGELFF.

The chain recombines TRBV27 with TRBJ1-6, with 8 bases matching TRBD1. This CDR3 spans 16 amino acids. The germline V gene has CDR1 MNHEY and CDR2 SMNVEV (reference sequence). After removal of 0 bases from V and 6 bases from J, the junction contained 4 bases not matched to a gene. The CDR3: CASSLSGQAINSPLHF. CDR3 nucleotides: TGTGCCAGCAGTTTATCGGGACAGGCGATTAATTCACCCCTCCACTTT.

The V call is TRBV30, the J call TRBJ2-7; 9 bases are a match to TRBD2. The CDR3 runs to 17 residues. The V and J ends lost 3 bases and 0 bases, in that order; junction bases with no gene match: 12. Germline assignment: CDR1 GTSNPN and CDR2 SVGIG (reference sequence). The CDR3 reads CAWSDPLAGYSSYEQYF. The CDR3 nucleotides are TGTGCCTGGAGCGATCCCCTAGCGGGGTACAGCTCCTACGAGCAGTACTTC.

The chain combines TRBV11-3 with TRBJ2-1; D perhaps matches TRBD2 (5 bases). The CDR3 sequence is 11 residues long. Germline assignment: CDR1 SGHNT and CDR2 YENEEA. Trimming removed 2 bases at V and 10 bases at J, with 6 bases between. The CDR3 here is CASSLREEQFF. CDR3 bases: TGTGCCAGCAGCTTAAGGGAGGAGCAGTTCTTC. Full variable domain (outside the CDR3, taken from reference TRBV11-3 and TRBJ2-1): EAGVVQSPRYKIIEKKQPVAFWCNPISGHNTLYWYLQNLGQGPELLIRYENEEAVDDSQLPKDRFSAERLKGVDSTLKIQPAELGDSAVYLCASSLREEQFFGPGTRLTVL.

V usage is TRBV28 and J usage is TRBJ1-5; maybe TRBD1 (6 bases). CDR3 size: 17 residues. V gave up 6 bases and J gave up 1 base, with 19 bases separating them. Germline V CDR1 and CDR2: MDHEN, SYDVKM. For the CDR3, the DNA is TGTGCCAGCAGCGGACCTACAGGGAGGGGGAGCAATCAGCCCCAGCATTTT. The encoded protein is CASSGPTGRGSNQPQHF.

V gene TRBV7-6 combines with J gene TRBJ1-1, with 9 bases that match TRBD1. Germline loops: CDR1 SGHVS, CDR2 FNYEAQ. The length of the CDR3 is 19 residues. V was clipped by 5 bases and J by 1 base; unmatched bases: 17. The CDR3 loop is CASSALGQGYVMGNTEAFF. The CDR3 nucleotides read TGTGCCAGCAGCGCTCTGGGACAGGGCTATGTGATGGGGAACACTGAAGCTTTCTTT.

This chain joins TRBV13 and TRBJ2-2, with D uncertain. CDR3 size: 11 residues. The V end was cut by 3 bases, the J end by 7 bases, with 3 bases between. Germline V gene sequence: CDR1 PRHDT, CDR2 FYEKMQ (reference sequence). This CDR3 reads CASSFDGELFF. The CDR3 DNA sequence: TGTGCCAGCAGCTTCGACGGGGAGCTGTTTTTT. Full variable domain (missing parts from reference TRBV13 and TRBJ2-2): AAGVIQSPRHLIKEKRETATLKCYPIPRHDTVYWYQQGPGQDPQFLISFYEKMQSDKGSIPDRFSAQQFSDYHSELNMSSLELGDSALYFCASSFDGELFFGEGSRLTVL.

The V gene is TRBV4-1, the J gene TRBJ2-5; possibly TRBD1 for D (5 bases). V shed 0 bases and J shed 4 bases, with 12 bases lying between them. Germline V gene lookup returns CDR1 MGHRA and CDR2 YSYEKL. The CDR3 spans 15 residues. The DNA of the CDR3 is TGCGCCAGCAGCCAAGAAGGGGCGTCGTCAGAGACCCAGTACTTC. Protein product: CASSQEGASSETQYF.

The chain joins TRBV7-9 to TRBJ2-3, with D perhaps TRBD1 (6 bases). The germline V gene encodes CDR1 SEHNR and CDR2 FQNEAQ (reference sequence). Trimming shortened V by 3 bases and J by 1 base, and 8 bases separated the two germline ends. CDR3 length: 14 residues. CDR3 protein: CASSLWTGTDTQYF. In DNA form, the CDR3 reads TGTGCCAGCAGCTTGTGGACAGGCACAGATACGCAGTATTTT.

This chain connects TRBV6-4 to TRBJ2-7; D unresolved. The CDR3 is made up of 13 amino acids. V was clipped by 3 bases and J by 4 bases, with 10 bases between them. The V gene's germline CDR1 is MRHNA and CDR2 SNTAGT. In DNA, the CDR3 is TGTGCCAGCAGTGAGGGTTATGGTTACGAGCAGTACTTC. This codes for CASSEGYGYEQYF.